Sequencing of this T cell receptor beta chain was carried out in a study of blood T cell repertoires in COVID-19. As processed by the authors: Counts of nucleated cells, estimated from reference gene primer amplification, were obtained. Generated by immunoSEQ multiplex PCR, the TCRdb table keeps only in-frame clones and is missing some. The V and J calls and clone size come from that table; D and trimming were worked out from the DNA. This sample carries about 210,000 clones, about 82% of them seen once, and the ten largest clones take around 6%. V shed 6 bases, J shed 5 bases, and the junction held 6 bases outside the gene matches. This CDR3 comprises 15 residues. Germline CDR1 and CDR2: MDHEN and SYDVKM. Recruits, aged roughly 18 to 100 years, lived in 20 to 30 US areas. Which cohort a participant joined came from the clinical history participants gave.

This chain links TRBV28 with TRBJ2-1, with 11 bases fitting TRBD2. This sequence originates from a man aged 40-55 years with acute COVID-19. Sequenced input: PBMCs or T cells enriched from blood (not recorded which). CDR3 DNA: TGTGCCAGCAGCCCGACTAGCGGGATTGACAATGAGCAGTTCTTC. Translated: CASSPTSGIDNEQFF.